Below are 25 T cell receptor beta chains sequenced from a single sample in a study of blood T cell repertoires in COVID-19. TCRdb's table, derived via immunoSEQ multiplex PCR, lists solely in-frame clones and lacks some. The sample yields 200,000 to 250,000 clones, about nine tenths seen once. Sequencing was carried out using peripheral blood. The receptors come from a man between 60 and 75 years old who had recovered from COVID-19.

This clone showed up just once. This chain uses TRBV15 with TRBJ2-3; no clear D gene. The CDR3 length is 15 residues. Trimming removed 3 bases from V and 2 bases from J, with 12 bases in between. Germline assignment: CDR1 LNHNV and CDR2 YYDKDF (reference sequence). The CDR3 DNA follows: TGTGCCACCAGCAGGGATACCGAGGTCACAGATACGCAGTATTTT. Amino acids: CATSRDTEVTDTQYF.

The CDR3 loop reads CASSLSTANYGYTF. CDR3 coding DNA: TGTGCCAGCAGCTTAAGTACAGCTAACTATGGCTACACCTTC. The chain carries TRBV7-2 and TRBJ1-2; unclear D gene. CDR1 SGHTA and CDR2 FQGNSA come from the germline V gene. V gave up 2 bases and J gave up 0 bases, with 7 bases separating them. The CDR3 has 14 amino acids.

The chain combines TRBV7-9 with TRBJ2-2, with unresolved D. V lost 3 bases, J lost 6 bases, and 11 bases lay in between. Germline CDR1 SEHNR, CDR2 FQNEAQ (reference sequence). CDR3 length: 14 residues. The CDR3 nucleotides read TGTGCCAGCAGCTTGTCTAGTACCGCCGGGGAGCTGTTTTTT. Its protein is CASSLSSTAGELFF. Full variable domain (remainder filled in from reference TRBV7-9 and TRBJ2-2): DTGVSQNPRHKITKRGQNVTFRCDPISEHNRLYWYRQTLGQGPEFLTYFQNEAQLEKSRLLSDRFSAERPKGSFSTLEIQRTEQGDSAMYLCASSLSSTAGELFFGEGSRLTVL.

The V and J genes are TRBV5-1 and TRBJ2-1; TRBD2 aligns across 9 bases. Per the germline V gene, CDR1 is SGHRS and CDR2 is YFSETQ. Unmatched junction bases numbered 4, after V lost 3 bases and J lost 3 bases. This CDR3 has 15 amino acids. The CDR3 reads CASSSGLANYNEQFF. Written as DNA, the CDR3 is TGCGCCAGCAGCTCGGGACTAGCCAACTACAATGAGCAGTTCTTC.

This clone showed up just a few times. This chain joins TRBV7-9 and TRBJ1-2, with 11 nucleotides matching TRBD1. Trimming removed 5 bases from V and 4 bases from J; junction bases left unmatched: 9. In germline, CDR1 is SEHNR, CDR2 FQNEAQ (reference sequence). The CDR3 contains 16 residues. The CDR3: CASSQRTGGESYGYTF. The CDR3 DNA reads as TGTGCCAGCAGCCAGAGGACAGGGGGCGAGAGCTATGGCTACACCTTC.

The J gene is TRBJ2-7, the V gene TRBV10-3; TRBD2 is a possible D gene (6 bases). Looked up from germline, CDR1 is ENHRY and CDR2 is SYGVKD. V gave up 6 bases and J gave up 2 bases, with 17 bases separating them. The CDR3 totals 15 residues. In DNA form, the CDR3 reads TGTGCCATCAGGAAAACCGGGACTTACACCTACGAGCAGTACTTC. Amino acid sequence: CAIRKTGTYTYEQYF.

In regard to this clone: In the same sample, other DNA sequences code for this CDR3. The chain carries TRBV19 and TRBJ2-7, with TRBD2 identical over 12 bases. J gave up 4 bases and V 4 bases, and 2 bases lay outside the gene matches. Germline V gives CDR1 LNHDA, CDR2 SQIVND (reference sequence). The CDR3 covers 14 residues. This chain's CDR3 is CASSTSGGAYEQYF. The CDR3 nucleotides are TGTGCCAGTAGTACTAGCGGGGGGGCTTACGAGCAGTACTTC.

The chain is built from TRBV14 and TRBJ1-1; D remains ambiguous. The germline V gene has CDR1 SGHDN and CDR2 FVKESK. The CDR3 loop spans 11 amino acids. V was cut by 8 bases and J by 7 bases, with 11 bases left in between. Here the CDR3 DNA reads TGTGCCAGCCGAGGCCGAGGTGAAGCTTTCTTT. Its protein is CASRGRGEAFF.

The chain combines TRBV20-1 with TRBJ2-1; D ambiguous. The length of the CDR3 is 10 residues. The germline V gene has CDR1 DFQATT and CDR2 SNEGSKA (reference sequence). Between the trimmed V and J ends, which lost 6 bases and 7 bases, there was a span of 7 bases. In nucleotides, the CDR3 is TGCAGTGCCCTCCGGAATGAGCAGTTCTTC. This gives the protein CSALRNEQFF.

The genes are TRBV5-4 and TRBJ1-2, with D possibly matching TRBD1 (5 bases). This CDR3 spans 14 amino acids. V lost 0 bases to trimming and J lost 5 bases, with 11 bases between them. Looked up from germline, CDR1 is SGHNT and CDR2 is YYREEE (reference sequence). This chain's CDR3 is CASSLEAGRYGYTF. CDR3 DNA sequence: TGTGCCAGCAGCTTGGAGGCAGGGCGGTATGGCTACACCTTC.

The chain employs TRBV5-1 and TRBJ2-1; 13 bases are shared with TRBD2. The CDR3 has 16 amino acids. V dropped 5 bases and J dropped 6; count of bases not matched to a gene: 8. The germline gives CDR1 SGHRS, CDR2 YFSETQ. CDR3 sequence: CASSYDTSGGVNEQFF. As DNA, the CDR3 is TGCGCCAGCAGTTACGATACTAGCGGGGGGGTCAATGAGCAGTTCTTC.

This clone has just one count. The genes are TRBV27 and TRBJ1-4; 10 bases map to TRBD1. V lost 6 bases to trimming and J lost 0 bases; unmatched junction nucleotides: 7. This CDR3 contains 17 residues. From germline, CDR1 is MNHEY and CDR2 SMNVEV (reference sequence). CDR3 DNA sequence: TGTGCCAGCAGCGGACCGGGACAGGGGCCAACTAATGAAAAACTGTTTTTT. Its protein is CASSGPGQGPTNEKLFF.

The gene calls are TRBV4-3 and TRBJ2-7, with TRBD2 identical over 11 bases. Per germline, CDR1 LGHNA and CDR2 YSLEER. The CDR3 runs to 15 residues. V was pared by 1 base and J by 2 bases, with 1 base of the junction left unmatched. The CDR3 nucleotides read TGCGCCAGCAGCCAAGCACTAGCGGGGGCCTACGAGCAGTACTTC. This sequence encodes CASSQALAGAYEQYF.

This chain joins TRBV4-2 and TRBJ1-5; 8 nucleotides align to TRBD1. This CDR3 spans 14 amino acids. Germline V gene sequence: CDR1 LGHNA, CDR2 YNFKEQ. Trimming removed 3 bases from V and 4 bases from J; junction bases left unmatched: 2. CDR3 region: CASSQGTGNQPQHF. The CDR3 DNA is TGTGCCAGCAGCCAGGGGACAGGAAATCAGCCCCAGCATTTT.

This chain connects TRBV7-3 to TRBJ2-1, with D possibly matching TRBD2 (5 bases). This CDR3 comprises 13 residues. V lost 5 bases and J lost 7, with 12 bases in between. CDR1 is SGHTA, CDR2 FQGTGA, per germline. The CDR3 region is CASSPTSGNEQFF. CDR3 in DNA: TGTGCCAGCAGCCCGACCTCGGGGAATGAGCAGTTCTTC.

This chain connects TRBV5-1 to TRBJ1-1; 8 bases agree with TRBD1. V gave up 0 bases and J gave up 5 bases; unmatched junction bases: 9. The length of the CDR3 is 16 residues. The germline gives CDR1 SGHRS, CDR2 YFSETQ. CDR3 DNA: TGCGCCAGCAGCTTGGGGGCGGACAGGGTTGGAACTGAAGCTTTCTTT. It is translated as CASSLGADRVGTEAFF.

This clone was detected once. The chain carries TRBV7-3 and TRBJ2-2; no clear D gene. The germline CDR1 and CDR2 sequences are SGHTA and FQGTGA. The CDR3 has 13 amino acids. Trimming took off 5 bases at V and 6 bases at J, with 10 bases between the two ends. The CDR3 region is CASSPPFPGELFF. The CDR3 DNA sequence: TGTGCCAGCAGCCCCCCCTTTCCCGGGGAGCTGTTTTTT.

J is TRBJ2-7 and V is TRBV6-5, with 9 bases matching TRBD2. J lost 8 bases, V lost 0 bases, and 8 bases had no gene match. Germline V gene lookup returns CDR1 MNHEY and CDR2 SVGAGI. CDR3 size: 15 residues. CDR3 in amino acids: CASSYSGTSSRKQYF. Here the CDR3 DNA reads TGTGCCAGCAGTTACTCGGGGACTAGCTCCCGTAAGCAGTACTTC.

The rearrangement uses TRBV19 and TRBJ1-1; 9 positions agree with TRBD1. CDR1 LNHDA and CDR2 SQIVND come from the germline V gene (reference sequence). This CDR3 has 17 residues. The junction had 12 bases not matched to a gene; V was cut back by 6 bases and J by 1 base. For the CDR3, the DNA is TGTGCCAGTAGCACCCCAGGGGGACAGGGCAGGAACACTGAAGCTTTCTTT. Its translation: CASSTPGGQGRNTEAFF.

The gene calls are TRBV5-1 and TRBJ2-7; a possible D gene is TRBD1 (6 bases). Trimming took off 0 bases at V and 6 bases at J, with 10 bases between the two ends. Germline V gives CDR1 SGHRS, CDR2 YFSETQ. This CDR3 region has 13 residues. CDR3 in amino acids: CASSLDRDGEQYF. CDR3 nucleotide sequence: TGCGCCAGCAGCTTGGACAGGGATGGCGAGCAGTACTTC.

The CDR3 sequence: CASSTPGEKGGYTF. The CDR3 nucleotides read TGTGCCAGCAGCACTCCCGGGGAAAAGGGTGGCTACACCTTC. This chain joins TRBV7-2 and TRBJ1-2; D unclear. V lost 5 bases and J 7 bases, leaving 17 bases between the germline ends. CDR1 and CDR2 from the germline V gene are SGHTA and FQGNSA. This CDR3 has 14 residues.

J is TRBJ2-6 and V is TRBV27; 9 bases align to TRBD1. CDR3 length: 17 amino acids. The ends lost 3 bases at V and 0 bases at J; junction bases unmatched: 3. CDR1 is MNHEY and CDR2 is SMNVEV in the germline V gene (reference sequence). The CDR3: CASSFRDRVSGANVLTF. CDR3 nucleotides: TGTGCCAGCAGTTTCCGGGACAGGGTCTCTGGGGCCAACGTCCTGACTTTC.

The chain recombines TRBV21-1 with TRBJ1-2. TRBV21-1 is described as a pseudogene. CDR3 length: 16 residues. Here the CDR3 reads CASRRPTWGVNFGYTF. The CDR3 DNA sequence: TGTGCCAGCAGACGTCCTACGTGGGGGGTAAATTTTGGCTACACCTTC.

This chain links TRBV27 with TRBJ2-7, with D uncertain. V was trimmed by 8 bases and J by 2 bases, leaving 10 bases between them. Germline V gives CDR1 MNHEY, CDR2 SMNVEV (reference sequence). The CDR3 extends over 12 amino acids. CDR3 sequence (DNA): TGTGCCAGCCCCCGAGATCCCTACGAGCAGTACTTC. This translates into CASPRDPYEQYF.

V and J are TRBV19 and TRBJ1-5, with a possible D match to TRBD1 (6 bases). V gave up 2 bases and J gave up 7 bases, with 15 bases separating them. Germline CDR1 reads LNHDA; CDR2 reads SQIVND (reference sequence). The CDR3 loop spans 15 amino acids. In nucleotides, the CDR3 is TGTGCCAGTAGTATATCGGGGGGGCCGAGCCAGCCCCAGCATTTT. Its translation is CASSISGGPSQPQHF.